A selection of T cell receptor beta chains follows, all from one sample in a study of response to subunit inactivated influenza vaccine. Via MiXCR, TCRdb re-called the RT-PCR reads, giving one row per CDR3 protein. Of 450,000 to 700,000 distinct CDR3 sequences listed, around 13% are singletons. The source was PBMCs from blood, collected 12 days after vaccination. These receptors were taken from a man aged 50-59 years who received an inactivated influenza vaccine. The CDR3 runs from the conserved cysteine through the conserved F or W. D genes are given only for firm matches. The size of a clone is reported for some rows only, either as once, few or many, or as a class for expanded clones.

TRBD1	TRBV28	TRBJ1-1	-	CASRPGGAGATEAFF	TGTGCCAGCAGACCAGGGGGCGCTGGAGCAACTGAAGCTTTCTTT
-	TRBV5-1	TRBJ1-1	once	CASSLGSGANTEAFF	TGCGCCAGCAGCTTGGGCTCAGGAGCTAACACTGAAGCTTTCTTT
-	TRBV30	TRBJ2-2	few	CAWSVVNYGGELFF	TGTGCCTGGAGTGTAGTTAATTACGGCGGGGAGCTGTTTTTT
-	TRBV15	TRBJ2-5	-	CATSRSAGLETQYF	TGTGCCACCAGCAGGTCCGCAGGGCTGGAGACCCAGTACTTC
-	TRBV7-2	TRBJ2-5	few	CASSRGGYQETQYF	TGTGCCAGCAGCCGAGGAGGGTACCAAGAGACCCAGTACTTC
-	TRBV7-2	TRBJ1-1	-	CASIQLTGVGGAFF	TGTGCCAGCATCCAACTGACAGGTGTGGGGGGAGCTTTCTTT
-	TRBV6-2/TRBV6-3	TRBJ2-4	many	CASSMVDIFHQYF	TGTGCCAGCAGTATGGTCGACATTTTCCACCAGTACTTC
-	TRBV9	TRBJ2-3	-	CASSSHDSRADTQYF	TGTGCCAGCAGCTCACATGACAGTCGGGCAGATACGCAGTATTTT
TRBD2	TRBV20-1	TRBJ2-5	once	CSVPRTSGGETQYF	TGCAGTGTTCCGAGGACTAGCGGAGGAGAGACCCAGTACTTC
-	TRBV10-3	TRBJ2-1	few	CAIRTSQNEQFF	TGTGCCATCAGGACAAGCCAGAATGAGCAGTTCTTC
-	TRBV11-2	TRBJ1-1	many	CASSRLNTEAFF	TGTGCCAGCAGCCGCCTGAACACTGAAGCTTTCTTT
-	TRBV12-3/TRBV12-4	TRBJ2-3	-	CASSPRGGREDTQYF	TGTGCCAGCAGTCCCAGGGGCGGGAGAGAAGATACGCAGTATTTT
TRBD1	TRBV6-2/TRBV6-3	TRBJ2-2	many	CASGQGGSTGELFF	TGTGCCAGCGGACAGGGGGGAAGCACCGGGGAGCTGTTTTTT
TRBD2	TRBV7-2	TRBJ2-5	-	CASSRSGEETQYF	TGTGCCAGCAGCCGTAGCGGGGAAGAGACCCAGTACTTC
TRBD1	TRBV7-2	TRBJ1-1	many	CASSLGQGTTEAFF	TGTGCCAGCAGCCTCGGACAGGGGACGACTGAAGCTTTCTTT
-	TRBV6-1	TRBJ2-7	-	CASSENIGSYYEQYF	TGTGCCAGCAGTGAGAATATCGGATCCTACTACGAGCAGTACTTC
-	TRBV7-9	TRBJ1-2	few	CASSLAWSVYGYTF	TGTGCCAGCAGCTTAGCGTGGTCGGTCTATGGCTACACCTTC
TRBD2	TRBV5-1	TRBJ2-1	many	CASSQAAGAEQFF	TGCGCCAGCAGCCAAGCAGCGGGGGCAGAGCAGTTCTTC
-	TRBV12-3/TRBV12-4	TRBJ2-7	-	CASSKAGTSYEQYF	TGTGCCAGCAGTAAGGCAGGGACCTCCTACGAGCAGTACTTC
TRBD1	TRBV19	TRBJ2-6	few	CASSARGTGASTYFSSGANVLTF	TGTGCCAGTAGTGCCCGCGGGACAGGAGCCTCGACCTACTTTAGCTCTGGGGCCAACGTCCTGACTTTC
-	TRBV7-2	TRBJ1-2	-	CASSLGQKFYGYTF	TGTGCCAGCAGCTTAGGTCAGAAATTCTATGGCTACACCTTC
-	TRBV5-1	TRBJ1-2	-	CASSSDAHYGYTF	TGCGCCAGCAGCTCCGACGCCCACTATGGCTACACCTTC
-	TRBV4-1	TRBJ2-1	-	CASSQRIRSYNEQFF	TGCGCCAGCAGCCAACGCATTCGGTCCTACAATGAGCAGTTCTTC
TRBD2	TRBV5-6	TRBJ2-1	few	CASSPGLAGVGFNEQFF	TGTGCCAGCAGCCCGGGACTAGCGGGAGTAGGGTTTAATGAGCAGTTCTTC
-	TRBV13	TRBJ2-1	many	CASSARFFSREQFF	TGTGCCAGCAGCGCCAGATTTTTCTCACGGGAGCAGTTCTTC
TRBD2	TRBV28	TRBJ2-7	many	CASSFSLAGLSYEQYF	TGTGCCAGCAGTTTCAGCCTAGCGGGCCTCTCCTACGAGCAGTACTTC
-	TRBV5-1	TRBJ2-1	-	CASSLVGGVSYNEQFF	TGCGCCAGCAGCTTGGTTGGCGGGGTCTCCTACAATGAGCAGTTCTTC
-	TRBV5-6	TRBJ1-1	many	CASSLTGRDTEAFF	TGTGCCAGCAGCCTCACTGGGCGAGACACTGAAGCTTTCTTT
-	TRBV7-2	TRBJ1-2	-	CASSLNTGAYGYTF	TGTGCCAGCAGCTTAAATACAGGAGCGTATGGCTACACCTTC
-	TRBV4-3	TRBJ2-1	-	CASSQTDGYNEQFF	TGCGCCAGCAGCCAGACGGACGGGTACAATGAGCAGTTCTTC
TRBD2	TRBV6-2/TRBV6-3	TRBJ2-1	-	CATYGLAEDEQFF	TGTGCCACCTACGGGCTAGCGGAAGATGAGCAGTTCTTC
TRBD2	TRBV18	TRBJ2-7	few	CASSPRQREGGEQYF	TGTGCCAGCTCACCACGGCAGAGGGAGGGTGGCGAGCAGTACTTC
-	TRBV12-3/TRBV12-4	TRBJ1-3	-	CASSPLVTRGNTIYF	TGTGCCAGCAGTCCCTTAGTCACCAGGGGAAACACCATATATTTT
TRBD1	TRBV28	TRBJ1-2	-	CASITGTGLGSGGYTF	TGTGCCAGCATAACCGGGACAGGGCTGGGGTCGGGAGGCTACACCTTC
-	TRBV12-3/TRBV12-4	TRBJ1-1	few	CASSLGGFMNTEAFF	TGTGCCAGCAGTTTGGGGGGTTTTATGAACACTGAAGCTTTCTTT
-	TRBV14	TRBJ2-7	few	CASSQANSLYEQYF	TGTGCCAGCAGCCAAGCTAACAGCCTCTACGAGCAGTACTTC
-	TRBV28	TRBJ2-7	few	CASSLLRGEQYF	TGTGCCAGCAGTTTATTGAGGGGCGAGCAGTACTTC
TRBD1	TRBV28	TRBJ2-7	-	CASRYDRVPSYEQYF	TGTGCCAGCAGGTACGACAGGGTCCCATCCTACGAGCAGTACTTC
TRBD1	TRBV28	TRBJ2-2	-	CASSTGQGNTGELFF	TGTGCCAGCAGCACGGGACAGGGGAACACCGGGGAGCTGTTTTTT
-	TRBV6-2/TRBV6-3	TRBJ2-3	-	CASSYSQRGTDTQYF	TGTGCCAGCAGTTACTCCCAGCGGGGCACAGATACGCAGTATTTT
-	TRBV9	TRBJ2-1	-	CASNPGASYNEQFF	TGTGCCAGCAACCCGGGGGCCAGCTACAATGAGCAGTTCTTC
TRBD2	TRBV5-1	TRBJ2-5	few	CASSLGALAGQETQYF	TGCGCCAGCAGCTTGGGCGCACTAGCGGGGCAAGAGACCCAGTACTTC
TRBD2	TRBV28	TRBJ2-7	-	CASVSGNSYEQYF	TGTGCCAGCGTTAGCGGGAACTCCTACGAGCAGTACTTC
-	TRBV28	TRBJ2-1	-	CASSSRLEAGNEQFF	TGTGCCAGCAGCTCTCGACTAGAGGCTGGTAATGAGCAGTTCTTC
-	TRBV2	TRBJ2-2	-	CASSFQNSGNTGELFF	TGTGCCAGCAGTTTTCAGAACAGCGGGAACACCGGGGAGCTGTTTTTT